This record concerns one TCR beta chain sequence. Its antigen remains unidentified. TRB rearrangements spanning V, D and J were amplified using mixed TRB-A/B primers. TCRdb re-called the multiplex PCR reads with MiXCR, one entry per CDR3 protein. The sample consists of 3,500 to 5,000 distinct CDR3 sequences, about three fifths of them appearing once. Amplification of TCR beta used genomic DNA extracted from peripheral blood. The record originates from a study of T cell repertoires in aging, cancer and after chemotherapy. About the study: Donor ages fell into six groups from 30 or younger up to 70 or older.

Notes on the study in general: Age-matched healthy donors had significantly more diverse, less clonal blood TCR repertoires than untreated cancer patients. In cancer patients, declining TCR diversity with age involved lost richness and lost evenness.

Sequencing used blood. The TCR originated in a human donor with a solid tumor.

The CDR3 is CSARDHTGSSYNSPLHF. In DNA form, the CDR3 reads TGCAGTGCTAGAGATCATACAGGGAGCTCCTATAATTCACCCCTCCACTTT. The V gene is TRBV20-1, the J gene TRBJ1-6, with D perhaps TRBD1 (6 bases). The V end was cut by 0 bases, the J end by 0 bases, with 12 bases between. CDR3 length: 17 amino acids. Germline V gives CDR1 DFQATT, CDR2 SNEGSKA (reference sequence).